The 8 T cell receptor beta chains below all came from one sample that was sequenced in a study of T cells expressing NK-cell markers. For each CDR3 protein, TCRdb gives one entry from its re-call of the 5' RACE reads, without DNA. This sample's clone table lists about half a million distinct CDR3 sequences. The sample taken for sequencing was blood T cells: a sorted CD56 or NKG2C T cell subset, CD4+ or CD8+ T cells, or bulk PBMC T cells (not recorded which). These receptors were taken from a woman in her forties or fifties in good health.

The V call is TRBV12-3 or TRBV12-4, the J call TRBJ1-5; TCRdb lists TRBD1, though no DNA is available to test this call. This CDR3 is 14 amino acids long. Here the CDR3 reads CASRENRVGQPQHF.

This rearrangement joins TRBV5-1 to TRBJ2-5; the TRBD2 assignment by TCRdb is unverifiable without DNA. Germline V lookup: CDR1 SGHRS, CDR2 YFSETQ. There are 15 residues in the CDR3. CDR3 sequence: CASSLERAGGETQYF. Complete variable domain (other parts from reference TRBV5-1 and TRBJ2-5): KAGVTQTPRYLIKTRGQQVTLSCSPISGHRSVSWYQQTPGQGLQFLFEYFSETQRNKGNFPGRFSGRQFSNSRSEMNVSTLELGDSALYLCASSLERAGGETQYFGPGTRLLVL.

The chain uses TRBV7-3 and TRBJ2-6; the D call of TRBD1 rests on TCRdb alone, since no DNA is present to check it. The CDR3 sequence is 18 residues long. Germline V gives CDR1 SGHTA, CDR2 FQGTGA. The CDR3 sequence is CASSATGTGNSGANVLTF.

V usage is TRBV7-6 and J usage is TRBJ2-5; the D call of TRBD2 rests on TCRdb alone, since no DNA is present to check it. The germline V gene has CDR1 SGHVS and CDR2 FNYEAQ. The CDR3 is 12 residues long. The CDR3 spells CASSSDTSTQYF.

V gene TRBV27 combines with J gene TRBJ1-1; the D call of TRBD1 rests on TCRdb alone, since no DNA is present to check it. Germline assignment: CDR1 MNHEY and CDR2 SMNVEV (reference sequence). CDR3 length equals 14 residues. The CDR3 spells CASSSWDAGGEAFF.

The chain recombines TRBV7-3 with TRBJ2-7; TCRdb outputs TRBD2, but without DNA this stays unchecked. The length of the CDR3 is 15 residues. In germline, CDR1 is SGHTA, CDR2 FQGTGA. Here the CDR3 reads CASSLVGRAQDEQYF.

The rearrangement joins TRBV6-1 to TRBJ1-5; TCRdb gives TRBD1 as the D gene, but with no DNA this cannot be confirmed. Per germline, CDR1 MNHNS and CDR2 SASEGT. The CDR3 sequence is 12 residues long. CDR3 sequence: CASEQGNQPQHF.

The rearrangement links TRBV10-2 to TRBJ2-2; TCRdb's D call of TRBD1 is untestable without DNA. The CDR3 loop spans 18 amino acids. The germline V gene has CDR1 WSHSY and CDR2 SAAADI. This CDR3 reads CASSSTGSAPPNTGELFF.